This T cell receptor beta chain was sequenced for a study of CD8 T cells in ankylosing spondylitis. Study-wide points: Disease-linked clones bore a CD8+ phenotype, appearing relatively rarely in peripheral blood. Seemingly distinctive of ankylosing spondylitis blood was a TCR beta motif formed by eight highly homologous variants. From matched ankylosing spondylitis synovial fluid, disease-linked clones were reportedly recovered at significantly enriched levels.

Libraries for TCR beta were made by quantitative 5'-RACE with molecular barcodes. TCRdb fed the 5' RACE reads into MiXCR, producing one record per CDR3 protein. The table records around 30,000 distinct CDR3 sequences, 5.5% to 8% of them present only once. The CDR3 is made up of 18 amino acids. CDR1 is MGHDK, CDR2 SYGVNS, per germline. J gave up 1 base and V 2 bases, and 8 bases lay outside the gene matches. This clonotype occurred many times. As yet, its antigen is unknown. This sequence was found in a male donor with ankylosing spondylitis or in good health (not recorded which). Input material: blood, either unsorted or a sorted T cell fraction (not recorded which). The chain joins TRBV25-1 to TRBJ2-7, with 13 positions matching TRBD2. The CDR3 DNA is TGTGCCAGCAGTGAAGGACTAGCGGGAGCTGGGACTTCCTACGAGCAGTACTTC. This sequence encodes CASSEGLAGAGTSYEQYF.